The following is a T cell receptor (beta chain) sequence with its context. The target antigen is unknown. MiXCR, applied by TCRdb to the 5' RACE reads, yields one record per CDR3 protein. The sample holds around 470,000 distinct CDR3 sequences, 20% seen once. The sample belongs to a study of T-cell memory formation after mild COVID-19. Points from the study as a whole: Memory sampled before infection contained some responding clones, suggesting cross-reactive memory joined.

The CDR3 has 11 amino acids. Germline lookup yields CDR1 KGHDR and CDR2 SFDVKD. V was trimmed by 6 bases and J by 11 bases, leaving 12 bases between them. The source of this sequence is an adult woman who had mild COVID-19 (a few samples of this study predate the infection). Cell type and time point are not known. The rearrangement joins TRBV24-1 to TRBJ1-1, with a tentative D call TRBD1 (6 bases). The source material was PBMCs or a T cell subset sorted from them (not recorded which). CDR3 sequence: CATSSGARAFF. CDR3 DNA: TGTGCCACCAGTTCGGGGGCGAGGGCTTTCTTT.